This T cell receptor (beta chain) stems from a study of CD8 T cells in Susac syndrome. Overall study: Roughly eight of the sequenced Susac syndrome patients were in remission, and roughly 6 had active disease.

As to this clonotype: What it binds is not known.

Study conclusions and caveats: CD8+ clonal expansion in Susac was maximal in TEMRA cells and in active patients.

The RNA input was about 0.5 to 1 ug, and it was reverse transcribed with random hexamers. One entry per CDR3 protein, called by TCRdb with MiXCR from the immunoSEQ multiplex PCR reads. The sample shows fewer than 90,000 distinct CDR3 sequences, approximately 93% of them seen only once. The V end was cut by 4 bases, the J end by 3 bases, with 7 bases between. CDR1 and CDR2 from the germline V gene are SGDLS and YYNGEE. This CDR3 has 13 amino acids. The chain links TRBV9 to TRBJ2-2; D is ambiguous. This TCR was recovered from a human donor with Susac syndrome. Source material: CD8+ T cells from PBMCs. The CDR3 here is CASSPYDTGELFF. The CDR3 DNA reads TGTGCCAGCAGCCCCTATGACACCGGGGAGCTGTTTTTT.